The 3 T cell receptor beta chains below come from one sample, sequenced in a study of human T cells and chemical hapten exposure. TCRdb processed the RACE reads anew with MiXCR; each CDR3 protein has one entry. The data show tens of thousands of distinct CDR3 sequences, 3.5% to 4.5% seen once. The sample's time point: healthy volunteer bleed at 2 weeks. Whole blood that had not been fractionated was the source of extracted total RNA. Sequenced sample: whole blood. These receptors all come from a female donor in good health. Some clones in this sample may be carry-over from other donors' samples.

V and J are TRBV5-4 and TRBJ2-4; 7 bases match TRBD1. The junction had 3 bases not matched to a gene; V was cut back by 0 bases and J by 9 bases. Germline CDR1 and CDR2: SGHNT and YYREEE (reference sequence). This CDR3 comprises 13 residues. Here the CDR3 reads CASSLARDSIQYF. The CDR3 bases are TGTGCCAGCAGCTTGGCCCGGGACAGCATTCAGTACTTC.

This clonotype was observed many times. The chain uses TRBV12-3 or TRBV12-4 and TRBJ2-3; D is uncertain. The CDR3 length is 11 residues. Trimming took 8 bases from V and 4 from J, leaving 7 bases between them. CDR3 sequence (DNA): TGTGCCAGCGGGGAAGCAGATACGCAGTATTTT. It specifies CASGEADTQYF.

This clonotype was recorded many times. The J gene is TRBJ2-7, the V gene TRBV4-3, with TRBD1 identical over 8 bases. V lost 3 bases, J lost 5 bases, and 6 bases stayed unmatched. The CDR3 loop spans 14 amino acids. Germline V gives CDR1 LGHNA, CDR2 YSLEER. The CDR3 region is CASSQGGQANEQYF. In DNA, the CDR3 is TGCGCCAGCAGCCAGGGGGGACAGGCGAACGAGCAGTACTTC.